These T cell receptor beta chains were read from a single sample in a study of graft-versus-host responses after intestinal transplantation. These receptors have no known antigen. Assay used: immunoSEQ multiplex PCR; TCRdb lists only in-frame clones, some missing. The table lists roughly 100,000 clones, over 75% of them singletons. Sequenced here: unstimulated CD4+ T cells sorted from spleen or lymph node cells, sampled before intestinal transplant. Receptors were obtained from a human donor who received an intestinal transplant. Both conserved end residues are part of each CDR3. Clone size is stated in some rows and not others, as once, few, many or a class when expanded.

. TRBV29-1 CSVSPGDLRSGYTF
. TRBV9 CASSNIAGGHTDTQYF
. TRBV2 CASSDSGYYEQYF
. TRBV6-5 CASSYSGLSGNTIYF
once TRBV2 CASSELAGDGTQYF
few TRBV7-9 CASSLQGIEPQHF
. TRBV7-3 CASSLMSGSTDTQYF
few TRBV5-6 CASSFQGTQPQHF
. TRBV6-4 CASSVLAGYEQYF
. TRBV19 CASSIFGGTRTEAGGTEAFF
. TRBV28 CASSFAQKEAEAFF
. TRBV4-2 CASSHNQGRTSNYGYTF
. TRBV11-2 CASSLEPGNTEAFF
. TRBV7-6 CASSSRDEQFF
few TRBV2 CASRDRGSNSPLHF
. TRBV9 CASNKRGDSNYGYTF
. TRBV5-4 CASSPEVPVGTEAFF
. TRBV23-1 CASRREHIQGNSNQPQHF
. TRBV5-1 CASSSKREGRSEQYF
. TRBV5-1 CASSLRTDGYGYTF
. TRBV7-9 CASSGRDSNEKLFF
few TRBV5-1 CASSDNTYEQYF
. TRBV6-6 CASSATPGLAGITQYF
. TRBV7-6 CASSLPGQGKETQYF
. TRBV5-6 CASSWTPGQGASYEQYF
. TRBV5-1 CASSPGGRGAGETQYF
. TRBV27 CASSPQTGTVNYGYTF
. TRBV4-1 CASSPVRGGRRDYEQYF
. TRBV18 CASSPTSIYHEQYF
. TRBV15 CATSRGGQAGGQETQYF
. TRBV6-5 CASSYSGSGANVLTF
. TRBV2 CASTRTPTTDTQYF
once TRBV7-9 CASSMGLDTDTQYF
. TRBV10-3 CAISEGTDTQYF
. TRBV2 CATQAEGPYEQYF
. TRBV5-1 CASSPGQGVYEQYF
. TRBV11-3 CASSKGGTGNTEAFF
. TRBV7-9 CATPRGTNYNEQFF
. TRBV7-9 CASSLGGYNSPLHF
once TRBV6-1 CASSGQQGANYGYTF
once TRBV5-4 CASSSAGAYNSPLHF
once TRBV6-5 CASSTDGNQPQHF
. TRBV12-5 CASGGIGGIYEQYF
. TRBV18 CASSPPGLAVSYNEQFF
. TRBV5-1 CASSLGLAGDYNEQFF
once TRBV7-3 CASSPERREGNTGELFF
. TRBV5-1 CASRPGQGALGYEQYF
. TRBV5-1 CASTVANEQFF
. TRBV30 CAWTGFSGNTIYF
. TRBV6-1 CASTLGGSSTDTQYF
. TRBV12-5 CASGLGRNTGELFF
. TRBV11-2 CASSGGLAGGYEQYF
. TRBV5-4 CASSLTGVLTEAFF
. TRBV11-2 CASSLIAGGLKETQYF
. TRBV7-2 CASSLWVGGTGADTQYF
. TRBV5-6 CASSLLPGELFF
. TRBV20-1 CSARVAPTQYF
. TRBV6-5 CASIPGEYSNQPQHF
. TRBV27 CASSLKGRGRVSNYGYTF
once TRBV5-1 CASSLVGNLDTQYF